These 31 T cell receptor beta chains originate from one sample sequenced in a study of T cells in Graves' hyperthyroidism and ophthalmopathy. Regions amplified from RNA transcripts were the TCR beta CDR3 regions. The TCR CDR3 was amplified in a first-round RT-PCR using the HTBI primer set. MiXCR, applied by TCRdb to the multiplex PCR reads, yields one record per CDR3 protein. The sample shows 550,000 to 700,000 distinct CDR3 sequences, roughly 50% of them seen only once. The specimen sequenced was peripheral blood or thyroid tissue (not recorded which). The source of these receptors is an adult woman with Graves' disease, either hyperthyroidism or ophthalmopathy (not recorded which).

The table lists this clonotype with a few counts. V usage is TRBV27 and J usage is TRBJ2-7, with D unresolved. There are 15 residues in the CDR3. Germline V gene lookup returns CDR1 MNHEY and CDR2 SMNVEV (reference sequence). The V and J ends lost 3 bases and 0 bases respectively, with 12 bases between them. This CDR3 is CASSLTPRSSYEQYF. The CDR3, as DNA: TGTGCCAGCAGTTTGACCCCGAGGAGCTCCTACGAGCAGTACTTC.

The table lists this clonotype with a few counts. This chain uses TRBV12-3 or TRBV12-4 with TRBJ1-1; 9 bases fit TRBD1. The CDR3 runs to 16 residues. After removal of 2 bases from V and 2 bases from J, the junction contained 6 bases not matched to a gene. For the CDR3, the DNA is TGTGCCAGCAGTTTACCGCCGGGACAGGGAAACACTGAAGCTTTCTTT. It encodes CASSLPPGQGNTEAFF.

This clonotype was seen a handful of times. This may be a read error: a much more frequent sequence differs by one nucleotide. This chain connects TRBV10-3 to TRBJ1-6; D is undetermined. V was cut by 1 base and J by 15 bases, with 7 bases left in between. Germline CDR1 reads ENHRY; CDR2 reads SYGVKD. The CDR3 runs to 11 residues. The CDR3 DNA reads TGTGCCATCAGTGAGTGGCTCTACCTCCACTTT. It yields the protein CAISEWLYLHF.

The table lists this clonotype with many counts. The J gene is TRBJ2-7, the V gene TRBV3-1; no firm D call. CDR3 length equals 12 residues. Germline-derived CDR1 and CDR2 are LGHDT and YNNKEL (reference sequence). V shed 4 bases and J shed 4 bases, with 8 bases lying between them. The DNA for the CDR3 is TGTGCCAGCAGCCGGATGGGTTACGAGCAGTACTTC. Protein product: CASSRMGYEQYF.

This clonotype was observed a handful of times. The gene calls are TRBV20-1 and TRBJ2-7, with a possible D match to TRBD1 (6 bases). Germline lookup yields CDR1 DFQATT and CDR2 SNEGSKA (reference sequence). CDR3 length equals 15 residues. V dropped 3 bases and J dropped 3 bases, with 18 bases sitting between them. CDR3 coding DNA: TGCAGTGCTAGTTTAAGGACAGCTCCCCTCTACGAGCAGTACTTC. Translation: CSASLRTAPLYEQYF.

This chain uses TRBV20-1 with TRBJ1-5, with D unresolved. V was shortened by 6 bases and J by 1 base, with 10 bases between the two germline ends. The germline V gene encodes CDR1 DFQATT and CDR2 SNEGSKA (reference sequence). The CDR3 spans 13 residues. CDR3 protein: CSAARASNQPQHF. Here the CDR3 DNA reads TGCAGTGCCGCTCGAGCGAGCAATCAGCCCCAGCATTTT.

The V and J genes are TRBV9 and TRBJ2-5; no reliable D call. V was trimmed by 3 bases and J by 4 bases, leaving 10 bases between them. The germline gives CDR1 SGDLS, CDR2 YYNGEE. The CDR3 is 13 amino acids. This CDR3 reads CASSASVGETQYF. CDR3 nucleotides: TGTGCCAGCAGCGCCTCGGTAGGAGAGACCCAGTACTTC.

This chain connects TRBV10-3 to TRBJ1-2; D possibly corresponds to TRBD1 (5 bases). Per germline, CDR1 ENHRY and CDR2 SYGVKD. Trimming left V 2 bases short and J 7 bases short, with 11 bases between. The CDR3 contains 13 residues. The CDR3 protein is CAISEEGRSGYTF. CDR3 DNA sequence: TGTGCCATCAGTGAGGAGGGGAGGTCTGGCTACACCTTC.

The chain has TRBV7-2 and TRBJ1-1; D uncertain. Germline values: CDR1 SGHTA, CDR2 FQGNSA. V was cut by 8 bases and J by 3 bases, with 13 bases left in between. The CDR3 is 13 residues long. The CDR3 loop reads CASEPQAYTEAFF. The CDR3 DNA reads TGTGCCAGCGAGCCCCAGGCGTACACTGAAGCTTTCTTT.

The chain combines TRBV20-1 with TRBJ1-5, with TRBD1 matching over 7 bases. Germline V gene lookup returns CDR1 DFQATT and CDR2 SNEGSKA (reference sequence). V dropped 5 bases and J dropped 6; count of bases not matched to a gene: 10. This CDR3 is 14 amino acids long. The CDR3 nucleotides read TGCAGTGCTCCTACTACAGGGGTCGGTCAGCCCCAGCATTTT. Amino acids: CSAPTTGVGQPQHF.

This clonotype came up many times. The chain uses TRBV7-2 and TRBJ1-1; D gene uncertain. This CDR3 has 13 amino acids. The germline V gene encodes CDR1 SGHTA and CDR2 FQGNSA. Trimming shortened V by 6 bases and J by 6 bases, and 14 bases separated the two germline ends. CDR3 sequence (DNA): TGTGCCAGCAGACCGTTTAAAGGATCTGAAGCTTTCTTT. It specifies CASRPFKGSEAFF.

As regards this clonotype: Given the absence of the conserved phenylalanine or tryptophan at the CDR3 end, a read error is likely. The rearrangement joins TRBV28 to TRBJ2-5; D unclear. Germline V gives CDR1 MDHEN, CDR2 SYDVKM. This CDR3 contains 11 residues. The V gene lost 6 bases and the J gene lost 5 bases, with 7 bases spanning the gap. The CDR3 reads CASRVGETQYL. DNA for the CDR3: TGTGCCAGCAGAGTGGGGGAGACCCAGTACCTC.

The rearrangement joins TRBV10-3 to TRBJ2-7; D may be TRBD2 (6 bases). CDR1 and CDR2 from the germline V gene are ENHRY and SYGVKD. Trimming removed 6 bases at V and 2 bases at J, with 17 bases between. The CDR3 totals 15 residues. In DNA form, the CDR3 reads TGTGCCATCAGCGGGAGATTGAGAGCGGCCTACGAGCAGTACTTC. Translating it yields CAISGRLRAAYEQYF.

This clonotype appeared once. The V call is TRBV10-3, the J call TRBJ1-1; 9 bases map to TRBD1. The length of the CDR3 is 14 residues. The trim removed 5 bases at V and 2 bases at J, leaving 3 bases unmatched. Germline V CDR1 and CDR2: ENHRY, SYGVKD. The CDR3: CAISLGQGNTEAFF. In DNA, the CDR3 is TGTGCCATCAGTTTGGGACAGGGAAACACTGAAGCTTTCTTT.

The rearrangement links TRBV5-5 to TRBJ2-1; a possible D gene is TRBD1 (5 bases). Trimming removed 4 bases from V and 0 bases from J, with 20 bases in between. The V gene's germline CDR1 is SGHKS and CDR2 YYEKEE (reference sequence). This CDR3 contains 18 residues. CDR3 nucleotides: TGTGCCAGCAGCCAGACCCTCCAGGGTACAAGCTCCTACAATGAGCAGTTCTTC. Amino acids: CASSQTLQGTSSYNEQFF.

Points on this clonotype: No conserved phenylalanine or tryptophan ends this CDR3, so it is likely a read error. Because the CDR3's place on the DNA is in doubt, the DNA is left out and the CDR3 is given as listed by TCRdb. The chain employs TRBV20-1 and TRBJ1-1. The CDR3 is 10 residues long, counting both termini. In germline, CDR1 is DFQATT, CDR2 SNEGSKA (reference sequence). The CDR3 protein is CSARGGGRGV.

This clonotype has more than one count but fewer than ten. This chain links TRBV18 with TRBJ1-3; perhaps TRBD1 as D (6 bases). CDR3 length equals 15 residues. Germline assignment: CDR1 KGHSH and CDR2 LQKENI. The V end was cut by 4 bases, the J end by 2 bases, with 12 bases between. The CDR3 DNA reads as TGTGCCAGCTCACTTGGAAGGACAGCTGGAAACACCATATATTTT. It specifies CASSLGRTAGNTIYF.

This clonotype occurred many times. This chain connects TRBV2 to TRBJ1-5; no definite D call. Germline lookup yields CDR1 SNHLY and CDR2 FYNNEI. The V and J ends lost 6 bases and 3 bases respectively, with 15 bases between them. The CDR3 is 15 amino acids. The CDR3 reads CASSSFSEINQPQHF. As DNA, the CDR3 is TGTGCCAGCAGCTCCTTTTCTGAGATCAATCAGCCCCAGCATTTT.

The table lists this clonotype with many counts. V usage is TRBV18 and J usage is TRBJ2-5; tentatively, D is TRBD1 (6 bases). V was pared by 8 bases and J by 2 bases, with 12 bases between. From germline, CDR1 is KGHSH and CDR2 LQKENI. The CDR3 extends over 13 amino acids. CDR3 nucleotides: TGTGCCAGCAGCCCTCAGGGGCAAGAGACCCAGTACTTC. It encodes CASSPQGQETQYF.

This chain connects TRBV12-3 or TRBV12-4 to TRBJ2-5; D may be TRBD1 or TRBD2 (5 bases each). V lost 5 bases and J lost 4, with 11 bases in between. The CDR3 sequence is 13 residues long. This CDR3 is CASSPTGTETQYF. Here the CDR3 DNA reads TGTGCCAGCAGTCCTACCGGGACAGAGACCCAGTACTTC.

V gene TRBV10-3 combines with J gene TRBJ2-3, with 7 nucleotides matching TRBD1. CDR1 ENHRY and CDR2 SYGVKD come from the germline V gene. CDR3 length equals 14 residues. J lost 0 bases, V lost 6 bases, and 3 bases had no gene match. Here the CDR3 reads CAIRPQGSTDTQYF. The CDR3 region has the DNA TGTGCCATCAGGCCACAGGGGAGCACAGATACGCAGTATTTT.

The J gene is TRBJ1-5, the V gene TRBV7-8; TRBD1 agrees at 7 bases. Unmatched junction bases numbered 1, after V lost 5 bases and J lost 3 bases. The germline V gene has CDR1 SGHVS and CDR2 FQNEAQ. This CDR3 is built from 13 residues. Written as DNA, the CDR3 is TGTGCCAGCAGCACAGGGGTCAATCAGCCCCAGCATTTT. Protein product: CASSTGVNQPQHF.

Ten or more counts support this clonotype. V gene TRBV6-5 combines with J gene TRBJ1-2; D is ambiguous. Per germline, CDR1 MNHEY and CDR2 SVGAGI. This CDR3 has 14 amino acids. V shed 6 bases and J shed 8 bases, with 19 bases lying between them. The CDR3 DNA sequence: TGTGCCAGCAGCCGGACTTCAGTCCTGGCCGGCTACACCTTC. Protein: CASSRTSVLAGYTF.

This clonotype has just a few counts. The chain is built from TRBV6-1 and TRBJ2-2, with TRBD1 matching 9 bases. In germline, CDR1 is MNHNS, CDR2 SASEGT. The CDR3 runs to 19 residues. V lost 0 bases, J lost 10 bases, and 18 bases stayed unmatched. The CDR3 spells CASSEAPGMGQGFVEELFF. The CDR3 DNA reads as TGTGCCAGCAGTGAAGCCCCAGGAATGGGACAGGGATTTGTCGAGGAGCTGTTTTTT.

This clonotype was found many times. The chain employs TRBV12-3 or TRBV12-4 and TRBJ2-3; D is uncertain. Between the trimmed V and J ends, which lost 4 bases and 2 bases, there was a span of 4 bases. This CDR3 region has 12 residues. CDR3 sequence (DNA): TGTGCCAGCAGTTCTAACACAGATACGCAGTATTTT. Protein product: CASSSNTDTQYF.

This chain links TRBV29-1 with TRBJ1-3; TRBD1 matches 7 bases. The CDR3 spans 13 residues. The junction had 5 bases not matched to a gene; V was cut back by 7 bases and J by 2 bases. Germline V gene lookup returns CDR1 SQVTM and CDR2 ANQGSEA. Written as DNA, the CDR3 is TGCAGCGCACAGACAGGGACTGGAAACACCATATATTTT. This gives the protein CSAQTGTGNTIYF.

The rearrangement links TRBV20-1 to TRBJ2-5, with 11 bases aligning to TRBD2. CDR3 length: 15 amino acids. Looked up from germline, CDR1 is DFQATT and CDR2 is SNEGSKA (reference sequence). The CDR3 DNA reads TGCAGCGCAAACCTACTAGCGGGAGTTGAGGAGACCCAGTACTTC. It yields the protein CSANLLAGVEETQYF.

This clonotype was detected ten times or more. The V gene is TRBV12-3 or TRBV12-4, the J gene TRBJ1-1; D unresolved. Trimming removed 7 bases from V and 7 bases from J, with 10 bases in between. The CDR3 runs to 11 residues. CDR3 sequence: CASTSILEAFF. The DNA for the CDR3 is TGTGCCAGCACTTCGATACTTGAAGCTTTCTTT.

The J gene is TRBJ1-1, the V gene TRBV20-1; D is undetermined. The CDR3 totals 15 residues. V was pared by 4 bases and J by 3 bases, with 18 bases between. Looked up from germline, CDR1 is DFQATT and CDR2 is SNEGSKA (reference sequence). This chain's CDR3 is CSATLPAGSHTEAFF. The DNA of the CDR3 is TGCAGTGCTACCCTTCCGGCGGGGAGCCACACTGAAGCTTTCTTT.

This clonotype has at least ten counts. The chain links TRBV28 to TRBJ1-6, with D unresolved. CDR3 length: 12 amino acids. Per germline, CDR1 MDHEN and CDR2 SYDVKM. Trimming shortened V by 6 bases and J by 8 bases, and 8 bases separated the two germline ends. The CDR3 DNA reads TGTGCCAGCAGAGCGACTGATTCACCCCTCCACTTT. It specifies CASRATDSPLHF.

Comment on this clonotype: Here the CDR3 omits its conserved ending phenylalanine or tryptophan, so a read error is the likely source. No DNA is shown, since the ends of the CDR3 on it are uncertain; the CDR3 is the one TCRdb lists. V usage is TRBV11-2 and J usage is TRBJ2-6; the table gives TRBD2 as D, unverified against the DNA. Including both end residues, the CDR3 is 11 amino acids long. Germline V lookup: CDR1 SGHAT, CDR2 FQNNGV. The CDR3 protein is CASRGHSGRIT.